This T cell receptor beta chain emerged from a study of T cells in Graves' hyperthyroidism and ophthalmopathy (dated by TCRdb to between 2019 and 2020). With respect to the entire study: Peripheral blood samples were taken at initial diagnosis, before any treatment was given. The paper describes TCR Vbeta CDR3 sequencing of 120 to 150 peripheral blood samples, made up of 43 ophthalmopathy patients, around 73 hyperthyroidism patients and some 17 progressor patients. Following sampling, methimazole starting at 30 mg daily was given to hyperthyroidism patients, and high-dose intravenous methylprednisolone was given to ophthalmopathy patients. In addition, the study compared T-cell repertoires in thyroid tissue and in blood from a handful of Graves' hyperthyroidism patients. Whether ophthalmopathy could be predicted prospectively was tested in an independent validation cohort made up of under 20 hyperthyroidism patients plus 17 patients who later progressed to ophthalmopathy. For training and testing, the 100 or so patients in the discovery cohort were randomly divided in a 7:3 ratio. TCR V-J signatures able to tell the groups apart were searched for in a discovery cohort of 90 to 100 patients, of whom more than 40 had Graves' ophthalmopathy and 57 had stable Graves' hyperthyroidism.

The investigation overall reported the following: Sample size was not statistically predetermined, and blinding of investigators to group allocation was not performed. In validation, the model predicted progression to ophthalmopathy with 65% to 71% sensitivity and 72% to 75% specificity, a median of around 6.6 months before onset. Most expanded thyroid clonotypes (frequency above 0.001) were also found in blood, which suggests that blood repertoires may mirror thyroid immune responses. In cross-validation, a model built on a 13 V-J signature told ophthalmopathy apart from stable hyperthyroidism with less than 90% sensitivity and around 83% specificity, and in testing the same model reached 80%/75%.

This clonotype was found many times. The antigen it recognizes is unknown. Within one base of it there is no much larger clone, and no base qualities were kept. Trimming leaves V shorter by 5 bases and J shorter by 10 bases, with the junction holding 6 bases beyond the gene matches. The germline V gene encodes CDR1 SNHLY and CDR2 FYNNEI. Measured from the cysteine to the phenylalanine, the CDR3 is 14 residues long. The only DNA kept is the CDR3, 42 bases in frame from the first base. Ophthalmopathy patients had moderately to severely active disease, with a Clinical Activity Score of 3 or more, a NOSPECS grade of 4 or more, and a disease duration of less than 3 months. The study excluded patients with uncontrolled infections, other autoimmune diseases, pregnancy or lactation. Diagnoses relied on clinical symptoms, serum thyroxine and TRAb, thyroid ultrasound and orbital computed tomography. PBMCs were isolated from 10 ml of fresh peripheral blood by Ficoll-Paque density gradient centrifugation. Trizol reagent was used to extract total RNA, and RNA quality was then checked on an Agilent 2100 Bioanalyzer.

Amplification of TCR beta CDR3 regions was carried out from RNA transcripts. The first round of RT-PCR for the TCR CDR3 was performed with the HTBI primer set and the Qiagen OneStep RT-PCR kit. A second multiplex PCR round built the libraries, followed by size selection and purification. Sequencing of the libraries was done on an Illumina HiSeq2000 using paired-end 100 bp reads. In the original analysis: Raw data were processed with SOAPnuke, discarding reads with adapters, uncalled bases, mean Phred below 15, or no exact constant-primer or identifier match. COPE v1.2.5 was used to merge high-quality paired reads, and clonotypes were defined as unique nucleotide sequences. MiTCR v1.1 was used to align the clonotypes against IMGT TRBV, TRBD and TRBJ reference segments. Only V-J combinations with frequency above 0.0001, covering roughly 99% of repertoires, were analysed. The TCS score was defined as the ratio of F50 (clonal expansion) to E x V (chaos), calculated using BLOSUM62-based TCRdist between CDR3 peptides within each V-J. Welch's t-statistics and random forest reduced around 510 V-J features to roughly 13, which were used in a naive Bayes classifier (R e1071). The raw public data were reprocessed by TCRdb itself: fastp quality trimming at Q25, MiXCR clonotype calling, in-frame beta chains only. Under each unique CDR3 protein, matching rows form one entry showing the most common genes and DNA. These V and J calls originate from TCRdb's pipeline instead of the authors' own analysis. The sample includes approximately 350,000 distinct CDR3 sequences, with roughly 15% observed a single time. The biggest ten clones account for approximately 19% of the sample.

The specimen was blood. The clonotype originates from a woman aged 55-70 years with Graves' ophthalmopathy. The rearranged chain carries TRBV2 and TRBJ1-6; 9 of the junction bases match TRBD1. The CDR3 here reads CASSTGQGRSPLHF. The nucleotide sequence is TGTGCCAGCAGTACGGGACAGGGCAGGTCACCCCTCCACTTT.